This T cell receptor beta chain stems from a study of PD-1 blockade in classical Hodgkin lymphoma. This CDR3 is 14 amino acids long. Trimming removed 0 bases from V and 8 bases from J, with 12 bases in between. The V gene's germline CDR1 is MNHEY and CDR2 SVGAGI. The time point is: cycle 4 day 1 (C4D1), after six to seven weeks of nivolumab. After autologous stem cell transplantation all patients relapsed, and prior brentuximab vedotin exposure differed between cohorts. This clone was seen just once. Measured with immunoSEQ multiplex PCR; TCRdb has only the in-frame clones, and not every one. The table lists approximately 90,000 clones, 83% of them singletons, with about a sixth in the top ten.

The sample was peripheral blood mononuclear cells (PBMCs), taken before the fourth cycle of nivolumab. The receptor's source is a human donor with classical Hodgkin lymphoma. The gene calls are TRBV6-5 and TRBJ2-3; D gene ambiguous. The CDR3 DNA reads TGTGCCAGCAGTTACTCGACCGGACGAGGTACGCAGTATTTT. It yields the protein CASSYSTGRGTQYF.